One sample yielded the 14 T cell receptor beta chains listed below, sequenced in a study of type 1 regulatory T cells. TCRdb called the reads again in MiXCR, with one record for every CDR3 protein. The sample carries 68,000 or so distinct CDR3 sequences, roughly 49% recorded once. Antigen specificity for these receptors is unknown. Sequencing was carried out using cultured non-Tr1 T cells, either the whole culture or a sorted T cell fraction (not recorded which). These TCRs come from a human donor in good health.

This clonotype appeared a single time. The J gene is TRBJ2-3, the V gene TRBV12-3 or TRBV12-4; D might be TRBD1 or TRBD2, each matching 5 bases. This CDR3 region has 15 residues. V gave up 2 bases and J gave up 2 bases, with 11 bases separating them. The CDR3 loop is CASSLFRGPTDTQYF. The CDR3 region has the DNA TGTGCCAGCAGTTTATTTCGGGGCCCCACAGATACGCAGTATTTT.

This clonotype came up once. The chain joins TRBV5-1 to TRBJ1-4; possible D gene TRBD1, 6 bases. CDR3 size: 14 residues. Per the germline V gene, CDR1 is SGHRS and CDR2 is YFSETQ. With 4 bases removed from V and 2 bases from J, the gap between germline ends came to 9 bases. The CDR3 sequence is CASSTGITNEKLFF. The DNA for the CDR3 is TGCGCCAGCAGCACAGGGATCACTAATGAAAAACTGTTTTTT.

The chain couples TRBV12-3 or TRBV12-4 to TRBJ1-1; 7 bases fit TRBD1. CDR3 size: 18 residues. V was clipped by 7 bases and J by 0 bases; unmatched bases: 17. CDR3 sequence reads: CASTKIWGQGVMNTEAFF. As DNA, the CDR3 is TGTGCCAGCACCAAAATCTGGGGGCAGGGGGTGATGAACACTGAAGCTTTCTTT.

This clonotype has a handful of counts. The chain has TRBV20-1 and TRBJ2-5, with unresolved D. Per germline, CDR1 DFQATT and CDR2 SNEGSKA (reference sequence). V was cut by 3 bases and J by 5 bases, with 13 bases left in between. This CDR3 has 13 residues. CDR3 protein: CSASEPIGETQYF. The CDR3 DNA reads TGCAGTGCTAGCGAACCGATTGGGGAGACCCAGTACTTC.

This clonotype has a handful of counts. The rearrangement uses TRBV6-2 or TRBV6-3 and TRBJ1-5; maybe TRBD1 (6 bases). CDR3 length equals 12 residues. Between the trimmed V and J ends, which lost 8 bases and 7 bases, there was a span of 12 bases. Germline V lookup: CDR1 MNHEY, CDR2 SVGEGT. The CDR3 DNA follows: TGTGCCAGCGGGGGGCGTAGGCAGCCCCAGCATTTT. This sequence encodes CASGGRRQPQHF.

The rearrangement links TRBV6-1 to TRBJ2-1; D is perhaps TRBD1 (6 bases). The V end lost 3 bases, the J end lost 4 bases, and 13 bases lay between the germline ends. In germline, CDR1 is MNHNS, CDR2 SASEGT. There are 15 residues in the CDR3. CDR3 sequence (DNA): TGTGCCAGCAGTGATCAGGACAGACCTTACAATGAGCAGTTCTTC. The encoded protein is CASSDQDRPYNEQFF.

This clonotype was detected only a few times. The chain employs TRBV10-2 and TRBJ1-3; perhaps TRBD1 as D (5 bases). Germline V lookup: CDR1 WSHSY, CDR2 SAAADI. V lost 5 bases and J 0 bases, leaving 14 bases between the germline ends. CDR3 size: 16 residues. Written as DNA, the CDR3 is TGCGCCAGCAGTTTAGGGGAGACCAGCTCTGGAAACACCATATATTTT. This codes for CASSLGETSSGNTIYF.

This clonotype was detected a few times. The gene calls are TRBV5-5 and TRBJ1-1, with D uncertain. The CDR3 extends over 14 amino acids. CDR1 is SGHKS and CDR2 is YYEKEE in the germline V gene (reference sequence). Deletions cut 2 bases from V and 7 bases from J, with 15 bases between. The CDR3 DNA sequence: TGTGCCAGCAGCTTCTTATCTAGACAAGTTGAAGCTTTCTTT. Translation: CASSFLSRQVEAFF. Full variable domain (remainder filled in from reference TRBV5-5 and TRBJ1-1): DAGVTQSPTHLIKTRGQQVTLRCSPISGHKSVSWYQQVLGQGPQFIFQYYEKEERGRGNFPDRFSARQFPNYSSELNVNALLLGDSALYLCASSFLSRQVEAFFGQGTRLTVV.

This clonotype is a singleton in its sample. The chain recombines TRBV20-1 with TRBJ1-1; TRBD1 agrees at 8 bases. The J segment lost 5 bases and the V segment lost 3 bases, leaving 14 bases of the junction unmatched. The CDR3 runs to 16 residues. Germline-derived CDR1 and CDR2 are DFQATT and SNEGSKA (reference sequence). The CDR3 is CSARVIPGGDWTEAFF. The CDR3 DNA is TGCAGTGCTAGGGTTATCCCAGGGGGCGATTGGACTGAAGCTTTCTTT.

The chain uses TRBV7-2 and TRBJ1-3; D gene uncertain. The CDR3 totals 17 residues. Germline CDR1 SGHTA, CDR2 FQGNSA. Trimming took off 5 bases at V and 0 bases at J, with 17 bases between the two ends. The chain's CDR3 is CASSRSRTASSGNTIYF. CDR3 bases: TGTGCCAGCAGCCGTAGTCGGACGGCCAGCTCTGGAAACACCATATATTTT.

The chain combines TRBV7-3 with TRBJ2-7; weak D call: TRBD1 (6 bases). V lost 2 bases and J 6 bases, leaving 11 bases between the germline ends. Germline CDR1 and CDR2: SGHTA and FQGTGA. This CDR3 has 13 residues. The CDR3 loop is CASSLYREGEQYF. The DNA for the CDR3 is TGTGCCAGCAGCTTATACAGGGAAGGCGAGCAGTACTTC. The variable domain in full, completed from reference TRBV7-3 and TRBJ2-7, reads GAGVSQTPSNKVTEKGKYVELRCDPISGHTALYWYRQSLGQGPEFLIYFQGTGAADDSGLPNDRFFAVRPEGSVSTLKIQRTERGDSAVYLCASSLYREGEQYFGPGTRLTVT.

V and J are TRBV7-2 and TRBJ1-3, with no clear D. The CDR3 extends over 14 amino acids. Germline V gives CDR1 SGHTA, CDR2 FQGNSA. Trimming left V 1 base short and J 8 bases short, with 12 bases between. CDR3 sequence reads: CASSLELRRHTIYF. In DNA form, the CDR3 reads TGTGCCAGCAGCTTAGAACTGCGTCGTCACACCATATATTTT.

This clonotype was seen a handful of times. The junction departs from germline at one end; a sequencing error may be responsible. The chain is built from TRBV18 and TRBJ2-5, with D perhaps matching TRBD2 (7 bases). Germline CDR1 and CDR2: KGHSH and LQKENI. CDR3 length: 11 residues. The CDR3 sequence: CASRGAETQYF. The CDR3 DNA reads TGTGCCAGCCGGGGGGCAGAGACCCAGTACTTT.

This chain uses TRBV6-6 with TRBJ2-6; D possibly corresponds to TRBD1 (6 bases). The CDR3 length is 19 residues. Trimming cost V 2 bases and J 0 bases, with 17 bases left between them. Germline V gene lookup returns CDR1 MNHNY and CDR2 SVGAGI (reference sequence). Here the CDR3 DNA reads TGTGCCAGCAGTTACCATAAACAGGGAAGGTCCTCTGGGGCCAACGTCCTGACTTTC. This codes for CASSYHKQGRSSGANVLTF.